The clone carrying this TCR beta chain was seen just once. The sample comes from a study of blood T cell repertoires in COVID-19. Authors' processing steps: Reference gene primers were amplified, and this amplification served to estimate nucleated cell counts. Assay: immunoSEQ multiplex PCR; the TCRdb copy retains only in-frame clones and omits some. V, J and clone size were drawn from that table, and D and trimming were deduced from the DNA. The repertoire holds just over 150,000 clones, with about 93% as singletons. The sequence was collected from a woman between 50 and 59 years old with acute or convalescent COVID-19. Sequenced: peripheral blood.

CDR3 protein: CASSLGQAGEQFF. CDR3 bases: TGTGCCAGCAGCTTAGGACAGGCCGGTGAGCAGTTCTTC. The chain uses TRBV7-8 and TRBJ2-1, with D perhaps TRBD1 (6 bases). Germline loops: CDR1 SGHVS, CDR2 FQNEAQ. Trimming removed 1 base from V and 9 bases from J, with 10 bases in between. The CDR3 runs 13 residues.